This T cell receptor beta chain was obtained from a study of response to subunit inactivated influenza vaccine. Study outcomes and limitations: Authors suggested few new T cells are recruited by each seasonal influenza vaccination.

TCRdb reanalysed the RT-PCR reads using MiXCR and keeps one entry per CDR3 protein. The top ten hold about 12% of the sample, which has more than 400,000 distinct CDR3 sequences, 9.5% to 13% seen once. This clonotype showed up many times. Its antigen is currently unknown. Here the sequenced sample was PBMCs from blood, taken more than 35 days after vaccination. The sequence was collected from a man aged 45-65 years who received an inactivated influenza vaccine.

Written as DNA, the CDR3 is TGTGCCAGCAGCTTAGACGCGTACGAGCAGTACTTC. Translating gives CASSLDAYEQYF. The chain carries TRBV11-2 and TRBJ2-7; D gene unclear. This CDR3 is built from 12 residues. Germline V gene data show CDR1 as SGHAT and CDR2 as FQNNGV. The V end lost 0 bases, the J end lost 4 bases, and 4 bases lay between the germline ends.